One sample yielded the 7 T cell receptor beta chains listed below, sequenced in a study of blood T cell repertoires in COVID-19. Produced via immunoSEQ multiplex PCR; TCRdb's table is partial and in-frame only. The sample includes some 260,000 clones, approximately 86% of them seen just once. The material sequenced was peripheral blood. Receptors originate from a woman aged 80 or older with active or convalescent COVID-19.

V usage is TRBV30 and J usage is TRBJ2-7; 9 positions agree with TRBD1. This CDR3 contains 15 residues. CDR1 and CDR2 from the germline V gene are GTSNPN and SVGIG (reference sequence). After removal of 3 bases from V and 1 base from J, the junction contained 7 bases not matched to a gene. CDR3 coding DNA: TGTGCCTGGAGATACAGGGGGCTGGGGTCCTACGAGCAGTACTTC. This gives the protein CAWRYRGLGSYEQYF.

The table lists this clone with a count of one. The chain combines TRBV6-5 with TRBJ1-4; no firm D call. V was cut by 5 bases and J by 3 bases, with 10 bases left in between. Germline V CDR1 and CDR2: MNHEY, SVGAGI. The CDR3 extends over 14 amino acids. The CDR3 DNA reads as TGTGCCAGCAGTAAATTTGGGCCTAATGAAAAACTGTTTTTT. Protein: CASSKFGPNEKLFF.

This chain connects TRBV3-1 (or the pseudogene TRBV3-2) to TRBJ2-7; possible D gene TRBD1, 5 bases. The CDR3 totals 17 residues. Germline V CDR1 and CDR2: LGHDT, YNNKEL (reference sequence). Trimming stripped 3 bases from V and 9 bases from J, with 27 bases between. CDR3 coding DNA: TGTGCCAGCAGCCACCTAATGACAGACTCTACGAGTCGAGGGCAGTACTTC. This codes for CASSHLMTDSTSRGQYF.

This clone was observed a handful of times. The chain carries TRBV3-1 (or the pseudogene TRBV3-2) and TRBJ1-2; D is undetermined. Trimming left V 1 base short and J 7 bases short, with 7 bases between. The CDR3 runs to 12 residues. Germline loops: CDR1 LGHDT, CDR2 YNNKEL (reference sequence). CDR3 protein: CASSQARVGYTF. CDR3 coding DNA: TGTGCCAGCAGCCAAGCTCGTGTTGGCTACACCTTC.

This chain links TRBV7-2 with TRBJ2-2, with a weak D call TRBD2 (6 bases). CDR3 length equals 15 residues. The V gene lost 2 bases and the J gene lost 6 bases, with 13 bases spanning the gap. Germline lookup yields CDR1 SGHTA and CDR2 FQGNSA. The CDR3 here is CASSLWRGAAGELFF. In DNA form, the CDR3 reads TGTGCCAGCAGCTTATGGCGGGGTGCGGCCGGGGAGCTGTTTTTT.

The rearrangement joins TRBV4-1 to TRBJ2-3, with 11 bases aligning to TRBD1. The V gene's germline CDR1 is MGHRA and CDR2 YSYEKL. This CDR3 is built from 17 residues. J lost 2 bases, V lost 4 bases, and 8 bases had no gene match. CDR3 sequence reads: CASSLSGQGANTDTQYF. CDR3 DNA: TGCGCCAGCAGCCTGAGCGGACAGGGGGCGAACACAGATACGCAGTATTTT.

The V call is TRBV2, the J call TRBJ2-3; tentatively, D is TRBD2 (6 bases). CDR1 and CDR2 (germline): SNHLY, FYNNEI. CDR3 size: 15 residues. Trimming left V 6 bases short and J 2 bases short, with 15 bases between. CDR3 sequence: CASSALGGSTDTQYF. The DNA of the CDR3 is TGTGCCAGCAGCGCTCTGGGGGGTTCCACAGATACGCAGTATTTT.